A selection of T cell receptor beta chains follows, all from one sample in a study of blood T cells in healthy people across ages. Each CDR3 protein is one row after TCRdb ran MiXCR on the 5' RACE reads. This repertoire shows some 1,800,000 distinct CDR3 sequences, 30% to 40% found once; its top ten account for about 21%. The sample taken for sequencing was blood. All receptors derive from a human donor in good health. The CDR3 runs from the conserved cysteine through the conserved F or W. D genes are given only for firm matches. Clone size, where shown, is once, few, many, or a class for clones that have expanded.

J | size | V | D | CDR3 | DNA
TRBJ2-1 | - | TRBV15 | - | CATSQIGGNEQFF | TGTGCCACCAGCCAGATAGGCGGGAATGAGCAGTTCTTC
TRBJ1-1 | few | TRBV29-1 | - | CSVVRTDEAFF | TGCAGCGTTGTTCGGACGGATGAAGCTTTCTTT
TRBJ2-1 | - | TRBV20-1 | - | CSASRIAALYNEQFF | TGCAGTGCTAGTCGTATAGCGGCCCTCTACAATGAGCAGTTCTTC
TRBJ2-7 | - | TRBV18 | - | CASSRAFTGIYEQYF | TGTGCCAGCTCACGGGCCTTTACAGGGATCTACGAGCAGTACTTC
TRBJ1-2 | - | TRBV5-1 | - | CASSLTHGNYGYTF | TGCGCCAGCAGCCTTACACATGGGAACTATGGCTACACCTTC
TRBJ2-5 | - | TRBV7-9 | - | CASSLDVDRTQYF | TGTGCCAGCAGCTTAGATGTTGACCGGACCCAGTACTTC
TRBJ2-1 | - | TRBV29-1 | TRBD1 | CSVVRQGDNDEQFF | TGCAGCGTTGTCCGACAGGGTGATAACGATGAGCAGTTCTTC
TRBJ2-2 | few | TRBV5-1 | TRBD1 | CASSYGQDTGELFF | TGCGCCAGTAGCTACGGACAGGACACCGGGGAGCTGTTTTTT
TRBJ2-5 | - | TRBV4-2 | - | CASSHLGGTRETQYF | TGTGCCAGCAGCCACCTAGGCGGGACCCGGGAGACCCAGTACTTC
TRBJ2-6 | few | TRBV7-2 | - | CASSLWGSGSGANVLTF | TGTGCCAGCAGCTTATGGGGCAGCGGCTCTGGGGCCAACGTCCTGACTTTC
TRBJ1-5 | few | TRBV7-6 | - | CASSLGPNEQPQHF | TGTGCCAGCAGCTTAGGACCTAACGAACAGCCCCAGCATTTT
TRBJ2-7 | few | TRBV10-3 | TRBD1 | CVSWTGNPYEQYF | TGTGTGAGTTGGACAGGGAATCCCTACGAGCAGTACTTC
TRBJ1-1 | many | TRBV7-2 | - | CASSLAPEAFF | TGTGCCAGCAGCTTAGCTCCTGAAGCTTTCTTT
TRBJ1-2 | - | TRBV4-3 | - | CASSQDVIPRSYGYTF | TGCGCCAGCAGCCAAGATGTCATCCCCAGGAGCTATGGCTACACCTTC
TRBJ2-7 | - | TRBV12-3/TRBV12-4 | - | CASSTLMIGEQYF | TGTGCCAGCAGTACTTTAATGATCGGCGAGCAGTACTTC
TRBJ1-1 | - | TRBV7-9 | TRBD1 | CASSLGRENARGREAFF | TGTGCCAGCAGCTTAGGGAGGGAAAACGCCAGGGGGCGTGAAGCTTTCTTT
TRBJ2-7 | - | TRBV4-3 | - | CASSQGRPDSYEQYF | TGCGCCAGCAGCCAAGGCAGACCCGACTCTTACGAGCAGTACTTC